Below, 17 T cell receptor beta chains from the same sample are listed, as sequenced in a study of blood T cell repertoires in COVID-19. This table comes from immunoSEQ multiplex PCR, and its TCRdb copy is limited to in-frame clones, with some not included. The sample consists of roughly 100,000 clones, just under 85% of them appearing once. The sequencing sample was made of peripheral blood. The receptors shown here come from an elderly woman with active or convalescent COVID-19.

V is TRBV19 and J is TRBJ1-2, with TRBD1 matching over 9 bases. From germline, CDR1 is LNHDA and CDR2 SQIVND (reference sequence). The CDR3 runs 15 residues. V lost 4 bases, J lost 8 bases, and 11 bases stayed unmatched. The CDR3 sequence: CASSTTPTGGYGYTF. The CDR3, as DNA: TGTGCCAGTAGTACGACCCCGACAGGGGGATACGGCTACACCTTC.

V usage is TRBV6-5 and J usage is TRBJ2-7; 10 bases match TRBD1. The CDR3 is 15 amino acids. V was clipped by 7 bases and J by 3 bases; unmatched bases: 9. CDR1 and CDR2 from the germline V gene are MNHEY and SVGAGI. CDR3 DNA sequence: TGTGCCAGCAAATCTCTGACAGGGGGCCACTACGAGCAGTACTTC. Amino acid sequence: CASKSLTGGHYEQYF.

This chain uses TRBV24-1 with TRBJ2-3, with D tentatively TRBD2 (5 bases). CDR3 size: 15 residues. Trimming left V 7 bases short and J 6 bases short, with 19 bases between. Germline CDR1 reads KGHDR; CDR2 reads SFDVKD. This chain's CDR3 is CATSRSGPSRDTQYF. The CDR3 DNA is TGTGCCACCAGCCGGAGCGGCCCCTCCAGGGATACGCAGTATTTT.

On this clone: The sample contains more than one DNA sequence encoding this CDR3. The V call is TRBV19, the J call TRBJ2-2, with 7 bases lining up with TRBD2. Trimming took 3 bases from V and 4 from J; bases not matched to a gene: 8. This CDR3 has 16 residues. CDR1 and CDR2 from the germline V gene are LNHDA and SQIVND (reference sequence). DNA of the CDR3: TGTGCCAGTAGTATTCCTTGGGGAGGGAGCACCGGGGAGCTGTTTTTT. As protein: CASSIPWGGSTGELFF.

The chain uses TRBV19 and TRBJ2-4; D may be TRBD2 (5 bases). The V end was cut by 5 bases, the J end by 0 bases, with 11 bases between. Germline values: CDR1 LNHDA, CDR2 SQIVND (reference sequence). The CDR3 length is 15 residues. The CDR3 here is CASSPRGLAKNIQYF. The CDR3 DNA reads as TGTGCCAGTAGTCCCCGCGGGCTAGCCAAAAACATTCAGTACTTC.

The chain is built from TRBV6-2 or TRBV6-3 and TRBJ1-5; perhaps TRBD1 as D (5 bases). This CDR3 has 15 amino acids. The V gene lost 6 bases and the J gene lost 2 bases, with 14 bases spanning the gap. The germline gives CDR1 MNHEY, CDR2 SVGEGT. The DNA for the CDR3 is TGTGCCAGCAGCCCTCGGGGGTACGGCAATCAGCCCCAGCATTTT. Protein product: CASSPRGYGNQPQHF.

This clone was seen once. This CDR3 is CATSDFGQPLAKNIQYF. Here the CDR3 DNA reads TGTGCCACCAGTGATTTCGGACAGCCCTTAGCCAAAAACATTCAGTACTTC. The rearrangement links TRBV24-1 to TRBJ2-4, with D perhaps TRBD1 (6 bases). The CDR3 has 17 residues. V was cut by 1 base and J by 0 bases, with 12 bases left in between. Germline V gives CDR1 KGHDR, CDR2 SFDVKD.

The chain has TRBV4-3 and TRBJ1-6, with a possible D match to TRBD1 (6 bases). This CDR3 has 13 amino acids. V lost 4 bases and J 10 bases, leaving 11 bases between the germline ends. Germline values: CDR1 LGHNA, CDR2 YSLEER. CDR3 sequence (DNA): TGCGCCAGCAGCCGCCGACAGGACTCACCCCTCCACTTT. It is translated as CASSRRQDSPLHF.

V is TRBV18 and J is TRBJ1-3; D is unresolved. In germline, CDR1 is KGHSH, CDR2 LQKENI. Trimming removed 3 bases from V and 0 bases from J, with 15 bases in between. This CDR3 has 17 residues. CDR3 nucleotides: TGTGCCAGCTCACCCATCCTCGACACCCGCTCTGGAAACACCATATATTTT. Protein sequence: CASSPILDTRSGNTIYF.

The CDR3 DNA is TGTGCCTGGGGATACGGGACAGGGTTCTACGAGCAGTACTTC. This codes for CAWGYGTGFYEQYF. The rearrangement joins TRBV30 to TRBJ2-7; 9 bases align to TRBD1. After removal of 5 bases from V and 3 bases from J, the junction contained 8 bases not matched to a gene. The CDR3 covers 14 residues. Germline V CDR1 and CDR2: GTSNPN, SVGIG (reference sequence).

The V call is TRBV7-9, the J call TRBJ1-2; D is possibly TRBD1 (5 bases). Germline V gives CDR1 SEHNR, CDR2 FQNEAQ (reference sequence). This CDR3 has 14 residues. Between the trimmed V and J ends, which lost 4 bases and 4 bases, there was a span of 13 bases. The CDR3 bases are TGTGCCAGCAGCTCAACTGACAGCCCCTATGGCTACACCTTC. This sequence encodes CASSSTDSPYGYTF.

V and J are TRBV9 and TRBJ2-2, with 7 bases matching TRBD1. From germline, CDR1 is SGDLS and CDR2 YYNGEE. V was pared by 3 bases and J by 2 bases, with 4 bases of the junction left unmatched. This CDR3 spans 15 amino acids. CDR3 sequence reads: CASSAGQRNTGELFF. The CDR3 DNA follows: TGTGCCAGCAGCGCGGGACAGCGAAACACCGGGGAGCTGTTTTTT.

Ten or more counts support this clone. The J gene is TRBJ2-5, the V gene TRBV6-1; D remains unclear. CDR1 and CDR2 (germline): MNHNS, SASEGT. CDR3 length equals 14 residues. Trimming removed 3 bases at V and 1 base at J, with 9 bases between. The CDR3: CASSDITVQETQYF. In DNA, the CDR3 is TGTGCCAGCAGTGATATTACAGTCCAAGAGACCCAGTACTTC.

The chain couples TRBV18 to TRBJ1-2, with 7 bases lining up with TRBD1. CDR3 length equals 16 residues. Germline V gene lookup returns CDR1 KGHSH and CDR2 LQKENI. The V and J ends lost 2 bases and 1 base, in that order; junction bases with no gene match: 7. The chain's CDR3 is CASSPEGQQINYGYTF. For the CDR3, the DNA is TGTGCCAGCTCACCAGAGGGACAGCAAATTAACTATGGCTACACCTTC.

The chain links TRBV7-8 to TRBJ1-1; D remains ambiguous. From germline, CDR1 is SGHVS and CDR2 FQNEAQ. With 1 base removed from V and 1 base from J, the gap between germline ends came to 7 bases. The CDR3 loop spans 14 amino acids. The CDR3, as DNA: TGTGCCAGCAGCTTAGTTCCAGGGAACACTGAAGCTTTCTTT. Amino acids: CASSLVPGNTEAFF.

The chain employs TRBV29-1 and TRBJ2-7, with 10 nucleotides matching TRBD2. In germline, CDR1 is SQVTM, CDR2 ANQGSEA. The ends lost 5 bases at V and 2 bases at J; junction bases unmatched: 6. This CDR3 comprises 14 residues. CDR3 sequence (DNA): TGCAGCGTTAGGACTAGCGGAAAGCCCTACGAGCAGTACTTC. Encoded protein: CSVRTSGKPYEQYF.

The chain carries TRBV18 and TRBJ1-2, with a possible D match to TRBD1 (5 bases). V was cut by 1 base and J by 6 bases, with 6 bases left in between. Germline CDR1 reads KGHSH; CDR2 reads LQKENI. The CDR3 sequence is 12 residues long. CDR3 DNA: TGTGCCAGCTCACCACAGGGGAATGGCTACACCTTC. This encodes CASSPQGNGYTF. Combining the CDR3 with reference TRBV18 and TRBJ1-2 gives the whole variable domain NAGVMQNPRHLVRRRGQEARLRCSPMKGHSHVYWYRQLPEEGLKFMVYLQKENIIDESGMPKERFSAEFPKEGPSILRIQQVVRGDSAAYFCASSPQGNGYTFGSGTRLTVV.